Sequencing of this T cell receptor (beta chain) was carried out in a study of blood T cells in healthy people across ages. A sample-barcoded 5' primer and a J-beta primer mix were used in a second PCR of about 7 to 12 cycles. TCRdb re-called the 5' RACE reads through MiXCR, storing one row per CDR3 protein. Of 980,000 or so distinct CDR3 sequences detected, under 50% appear once; the ten largest clones hold 13%. Germline V CDR1 and CDR2: LGHNA, YSLEER. The CDR3 covers 14 residues. Sequenced: blood. The chain carries TRBV4-3 and TRBJ2-7; D remains unclear. The J call is uncertain, as TRBJ2-4 better fits the DNA end. The sequence was obtained from a man aged 30-40 years in good health. As DNA, the CDR3 is TGCGCCAGCAGCCAACGTGTCTCCAAAAACATTCAGTACTTC. Its translation is CASSQRVSKNIQYF.